This T cell receptor beta chain derives from a study of T cell responses to AZD1222 COVID-19 vaccine. A note on this clone: Its antigen is still unknown.

This CDR3 spans 12 amino acids. V was pared by 5 bases and J by 3 bases, with 7 bases between. Germline V CDR1 and CDR2: MNHEY, SMNVEV (reference sequence). Study-wide points: Females made up more of the donors, who were largely white British, and clonal diversity may have come out too low.

TCRdb's copy holds only in-frame clones and misses some; the assay was immunoSEQ multiplex PCR. This table holds about 180,000 clones, 80% to 90% found once. The TCR originated in an adult in good health. The sequencing used peripheral blood, collected on day 0 of AZD1222 vaccination. The chain combines TRBV27 with TRBJ1-2; D call uncertain. CDR3 in DNA: TGTGCCAGCAGTCCCGGACACTATGGCTACACCTTC. As protein: CASSPGHYGYTF.